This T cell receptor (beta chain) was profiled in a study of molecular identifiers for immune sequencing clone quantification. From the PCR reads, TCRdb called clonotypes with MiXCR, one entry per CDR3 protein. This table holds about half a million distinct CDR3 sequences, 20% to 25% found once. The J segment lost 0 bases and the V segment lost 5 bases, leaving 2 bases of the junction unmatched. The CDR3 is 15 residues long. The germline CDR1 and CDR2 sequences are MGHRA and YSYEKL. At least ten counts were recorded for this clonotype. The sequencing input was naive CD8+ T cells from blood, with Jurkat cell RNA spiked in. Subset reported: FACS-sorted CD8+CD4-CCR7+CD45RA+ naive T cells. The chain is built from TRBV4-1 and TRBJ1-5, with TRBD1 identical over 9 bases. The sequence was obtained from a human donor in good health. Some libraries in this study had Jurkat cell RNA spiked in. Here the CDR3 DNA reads TGCGCCAGCAGCTGGGACAGGGATAGCAATCAGCCCCAGCATTTT. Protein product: CASSWDRDSNQPQHF.